A single sample gave rise to the 16 T cell receptor beta chains below, sequenced in a study of cytomegalovirus exposure and HLA in healthy donors. Method: immunoSEQ multiplex PCR; TCRdb's copy keeps in-frame clones and lacks some. This table holds some 340,000 clones, around 90% found once. What was sequenced was PBMCs. The receptors stem from a woman in her 30s in good health and CMV-seropositive.

CDR3 region: CASSFASGGYEQYF. The DNA of the CDR3 is TGTGCCAGCAGTTTTGCTAGCGGTGGCTACGAGCAGTACTTC. V usage is TRBV27 and J usage is TRBJ2-7, with 7 bases identical to TRBD2. The CDR3 consists of 14 residues. After removal of 3 bases from V and 3 bases from J, the junction contained 5 bases not matched to a gene. Germline V gives CDR1 MNHEY, CDR2 SMNVEV (reference sequence).

The chain recombines TRBV7-6 with TRBJ2-3, with D perhaps assigned TRBD1 or TRBD2 (5 bases each). The CDR3 covers 15 residues. CDR1 SGHVS and CDR2 FNYEAQ come from the germline V gene. Trimming removed 1 base at V and 1 base at J, with 9 bases between. The DNA for the CDR3 is TGTGCCAGCAGCTTAGGAGGGGCCGGCACAGATACGCAGTATTTT. It yields the protein CASSLGGAGTDTQYF. The variable domain in full, with the rest retrieved from reference TRBV7-6 and TRBJ2-3, is GAGVSQSPRYKVTKRGQDVALRCDPISGHVSLYWYRQALGQGPEFLTYFNYEAQQDKSGLPNDRFSAERPEGSISTLTIQRTEQRDSAMYRCASSLGGAGTDTQYFGPGTRLTVL.

This clone was detected a few times. The V gene is TRBV4-1, the J gene TRBJ1-5; D is ambiguous. Between the trimmed V and J ends, which lost 0 bases and 0 bases, there was a span of 15 bases. Germline V gene sequence: CDR1 MGHRA, CDR2 YSYEKL. The CDR3 loop spans 18 amino acids. In DNA, the CDR3 is TGCGCCAGCAGCCAAGATAACGGTCGAAGCCTTAGCAATCAGCCCCAGCATTTT. Translated, it gives CASSQDNGRSLSNQPQHF.

The chain carries TRBV5-1 and TRBJ1-1; D unclear. The V and J ends lost 5 bases and 2 bases respectively, with 13 bases between them. The CDR3 totals 14 residues. In germline, CDR1 is SGHRS, CDR2 YFSETQ. In DNA form, the CDR3 reads TGCGCCAGCAGACCCCTCGTGTATAACACTGAAGCTTTCTTT. Amino acids: CASRPLVYNTEAFF.

The chain carries TRBV11-1 and TRBJ2-5; D is unclear. The CDR3 covers 12 residues. V was cut by 5 bases and J by 5 bases, with 9 bases left in between. The germline CDR1 and CDR2 sequences are SGHAT and FQDESV (reference sequence). The CDR3 DNA follows: TGTGCCAGCAGCCAAGGACGGGAGACCCAGTACTTC. Its translation: CASSQGRETQYF.

The J gene is TRBJ2-7, the V gene TRBV28; D perhaps matches TRBD2 (6 bases). The germline V gene encodes CDR1 MDHEN and CDR2 SYDVKM. The CDR3 contains 17 residues. V gave up 6 bases and J gave up 0 bases, with 21 bases separating them. Written as DNA, the CDR3 is TGTGCCAGCAGCCTCCCCCCTTCGGGAGCCACCTCCTACGAGCAGTACTTC. It codes for CASSLPPSGATSYEQYF.

The chain combines TRBV6-1 with TRBJ2-1; D not resolved. The CDR3 contains 13 residues. V was shortened by 2 bases and J by 9 bases, with 11 bases between the two germline ends. From germline, CDR1 is MNHNS and CDR2 SASEGT. This chain's CDR3 is CASSESRVVEQFF. The CDR3 DNA reads TGTGCCAGCAGTGAAAGTCGGGTTGTTGAGCAGTTCTTC.

V usage is TRBV7-3 and J usage is TRBJ2-3; D might be TRBD1 (5 bases). The CDR3 length is 14 residues. The V gene's germline CDR1 is SGHTA and CDR2 FQGTGA. V was trimmed by 5 bases and J by 3 bases, leaving 12 bases between them. This chain's CDR3 is CASSPTGGTDTQYF. For the CDR3, the DNA is TGTGCCAGCAGCCCCACAGGTGGGACAGATACGCAGTATTTT.

This rearrangement joins TRBV5-6 to TRBJ2-7; D is unclear. Germline CDR1 reads SGHDT; CDR2 reads YYEEEE. CDR3 length: 12 amino acids. The V gene lost 4 bases and the J gene lost 5 bases, with 10 bases spanning the gap. As DNA, the CDR3 is TGTGCCAGCAGCCGGGTCAGCCACGAGCAGTACTTC. Translating gives CASSRVSHEQYF.

This clone was recorded a few times. The CDR3 nucleotides are TGTGCCAGCAGCGGAGGGGAGAACTACGAGCAGTACTTC. The encoded protein is CASSGGENYEQYF. This chain links TRBV9 with TRBJ2-7; D is tentatively TRBD1 or TRBD2 (5 bases each). The V and J ends lost 3 bases and 3 bases respectively, with 10 bases between them. Germline values: CDR1 SGDLS, CDR2 YYNGEE. CDR3 length: 13 amino acids. The full variable domain, rest sourced from reference TRBV9 and TRBJ2-7, is DSGVTQTPKHLITATGQRVTLRCSPRSGDLSVYWYQQSLDQGLQFLIQYYNGEERAKGNILERFSAQQFPDLHSELNLSSLELGDSALYFCASSGGENYEQYFGPGTRLTVT.

The rearrangement links TRBV28 to TRBJ2-7; D remains ambiguous. Germline CDR1 MDHEN, CDR2 SYDVKM. The germline V and J ends were trimmed by 6 bases and 2 bases, with 11 bases remaining between them. This CDR3 is built from 13 residues. In nucleotides, the CDR3 is TGTGCCAGCAGCTTCCTTCGAGCCTACGAGCAGTACTTC. Amino acid sequence: CASSFLRAYEQYF.

The rearrangement links TRBV6-5 to TRBJ2-7; D uncertain. CDR1 and CDR2 from the germline V gene are MNHEY and SVGAGI. Between the trimmed V and J ends, which lost 6 bases and 5 bases, there was a span of 14 bases. The CDR3 has 13 amino acids. The CDR3 sequence is CASRSDLRDEQYF. For the CDR3, the DNA is TGTGCCAGCAGGTCAGACTTAAGGGACGAGCAGTACTTC.

The chain uses TRBV27 and TRBJ2-3; TRBD1 or TRBD2 may be the D gene (5 bases each). This CDR3 spans 16 amino acids. Germline V gene sequence: CDR1 MNHEY, CDR2 SMNVEV (reference sequence). V was cut by 4 bases and J by 3 bases, with 17 bases left in between. CDR3 nucleotides: TGTGCCAGCAGTTCCAGGGACCCCGGAAGAACAGATACGCAGTATTTT. Residues: CASSSRDPGRTDTQYF.

There are a few counts of this clone. The rearrangement uses TRBV28 and TRBJ2-7; TRBD2 is a possible D gene (6 bases). The germline CDR1 and CDR2 sequences are MDHEN and SYDVKM. CDR3 length equals 16 residues. V lost 4 bases and J 0 bases, leaving 16 bases between the germline ends. CDR3 region: CASSSLPGESSYEQYF. In DNA, the CDR3 is TGTGCCAGCAGTTCCCTCCCGGGAGAGAGCTCCTACGAGCAGTACTTC.

This chain links TRBV4-3 with TRBJ2-7; TRBD2 aligns across 13 bases. Germline V gives CDR1 LGHNA, CDR2 YSLEER. This CDR3 is 18 amino acids long. V lost 0 bases to trimming and J lost 4 bases; unmatched junction nucleotides: 9. CDR3 loop: CASSQDLVLAGGRYEQYF. The CDR3 nucleotides read TGCGCCAGCAGCCAAGATTTAGTACTAGCGGGGGGGAGATACGAGCAGTACTTC.

This clone was seen just once. V and J are TRBV19 and TRBJ1-5; TRBD1 is a possible D gene (5 bases). Germline assignment: CDR1 LNHDA and CDR2 SQIVND (reference sequence). The V gene lost 7 bases and the J gene lost 5 bases, with 21 bases spanning the gap. The CDR3 consists of 16 residues. As DNA, the CDR3 is TGTGCCAGTAAGGGGTTTGGCAGGGAAGGCGATCAGCCCCAGCATTTT. Translating gives CASKGFGREGDQPQHF.